This TCR beta chain was retrieved from a study of blood T cell repertoires in COVID-19. About the study: The United States, Italy and Spain supplied acute and convalescent COVID-19 samples. PBMCs, B-cell-depleted T cells, or T cells were the source of the cDNA or gDNA that made up the material.

CDR1 WNHNN and CDR2 SYGVQD come from the germline V gene (reference sequence). The V segment lost 5 bases and the J segment 9 bases; nucleotides outside the gene matches: 10. The CDR3 spans 14 residues. Per the authors' pipeline: Researchers report that nucleated cell counts were estimated from reference gene primer amplification. TCRdb's copy holds only in-frame clones and misses some; the assay was immunoSEQ multiplex PCR. Clone size and V and J calls were adopted from that table, with D and trimming inferred from the DNA. The table has about 270,000 clones, more than 65% seen once. The chain couples TRBV10-1 to TRBJ2-1, with 7 bases that match TRBD2. The source material was peripheral blood. The source is a woman under 30 with acute or convalescent COVID-19. In DNA, the CDR3 is TGCGCCAGCAGTTTCGGCGGGAGTTCGGGTGAGCAGTTCTTC. It translates to CASSFGGSSGEQFF.